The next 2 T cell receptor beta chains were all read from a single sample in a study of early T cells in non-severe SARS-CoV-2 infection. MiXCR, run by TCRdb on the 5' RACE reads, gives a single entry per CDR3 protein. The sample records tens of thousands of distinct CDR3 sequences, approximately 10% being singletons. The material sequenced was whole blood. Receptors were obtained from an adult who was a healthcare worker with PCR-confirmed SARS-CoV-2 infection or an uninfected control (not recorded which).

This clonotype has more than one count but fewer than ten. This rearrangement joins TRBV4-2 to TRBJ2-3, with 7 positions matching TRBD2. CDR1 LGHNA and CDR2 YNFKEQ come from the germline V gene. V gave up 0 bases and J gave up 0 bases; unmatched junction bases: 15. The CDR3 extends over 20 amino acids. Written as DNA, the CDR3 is TGTGCCAGCAGCCAAGATCCGCGGCGCGGGGGAGTGTCTAGCACAGATACGCAGTATTTT. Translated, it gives CASSQDPRRGGVSSTDTQYF.

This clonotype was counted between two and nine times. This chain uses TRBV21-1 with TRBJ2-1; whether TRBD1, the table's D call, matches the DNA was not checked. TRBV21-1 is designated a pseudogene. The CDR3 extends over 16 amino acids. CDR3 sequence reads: CASASRGMRSYNEQFF. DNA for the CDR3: TGTGCCAGCGCGAGCAGGGGAATGAGGTCCTACAATGAGCAGTTCTTC.